The clone carrying this T cell receptor (beta chain) was counted many times. This sample is drawn from a study of spatial heterogeneity in lung cancer. V was trimmed by 0 bases and J by 3 bases, leaving 8 bases between them. CDR3 length equals 14 residues. Germline V gives CDR1 SEHNR, CDR2 FQNEAQ (reference sequence). Time point indicated: sample taken at primary tumor resection. The sequenced material consisted of unsorted whole RNA from tumor, nontumor lung or frozen PBMC. Each molecule of TCR cDNA was tagged with one unique molecular identifier. TCRdb redid the calling of the 5' RACE reads with MiXCR, one entry per CDR3 protein. Of roughly 60,000 distinct CDR3 sequences listed, around 8.2% are singletons.

The chain combines TRBV7-9 with TRBJ1-2, with D perhaps matching TRBD1 (5 bases). Sequences were derived from PBMCs, sampled at surgery. The receptor's source is a female donor with early-stage non-small cell lung cancer. The CDR3 spells CASSLAGADYGYTF. Here the CDR3 DNA reads TGTGCCAGCAGCTTAGCAGGGGCGGACTATGGCTACACCTTC.